This TCR beta chain was sequenced during a study of blood T cells in healthy people across ages. The sample providers were healthy Caucasian people from Russia, aged roughly 6 to 90. V lost 8 bases and J lost 5, with 11 bases in between. The germline CDR1 and CDR2 sequences are MNHEY and SVGEGT. The CDR3 length is 12 residues. A sample-barcoded 5' primer and a J-beta primer mix were used in a second PCR of roughly 6 to 12 cycles. TCRdb independently ran MiXCR on the 5' RACE reads; one entry per CDR3 protein. Of about 800,000 distinct CDR3 sequences detected, approximately 25% appear once; the ten largest clones hold under 4.5%. These data were likewise used in another study, on T cells of mothers and their children. From that study: The study found thymic selection shapes TCR recombination output similarly in related and unrelated pairs. Related mother-child pairs shared marginally more repertoire than unrelated pairs, though not significantly.

This chain joins TRBV6-2 or TRBV6-3 and TRBJ2-3; D is uncertain. This TCR derives from a boy aged 5 to 17 in good health. The specimen was blood. The CDR3 region is CASRSSVDTQYF. In DNA, the CDR3 is TGTGCCAGCCGCTCCTCGGTAGATACGCAGTATTTT.